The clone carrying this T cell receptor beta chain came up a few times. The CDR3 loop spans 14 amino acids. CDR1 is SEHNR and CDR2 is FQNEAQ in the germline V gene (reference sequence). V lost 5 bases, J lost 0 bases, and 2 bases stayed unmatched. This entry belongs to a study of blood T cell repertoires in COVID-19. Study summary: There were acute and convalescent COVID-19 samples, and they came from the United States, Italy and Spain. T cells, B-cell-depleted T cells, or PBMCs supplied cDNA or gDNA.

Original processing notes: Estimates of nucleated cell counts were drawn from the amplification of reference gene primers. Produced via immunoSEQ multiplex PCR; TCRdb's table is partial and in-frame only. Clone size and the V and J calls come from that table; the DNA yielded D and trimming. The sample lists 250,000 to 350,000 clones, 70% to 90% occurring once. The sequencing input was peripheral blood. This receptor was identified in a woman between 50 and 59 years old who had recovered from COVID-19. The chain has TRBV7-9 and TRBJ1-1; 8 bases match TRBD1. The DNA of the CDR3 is TGTGCCAGCAGCAAGGGACAGGTGAACACTGAAGCTTTCTTT. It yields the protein CASSKGQVNTEAFF.